The 6 T cell receptor beta chains in this list originate from one sample, sequenced in a study of CD8+CD57+ T cells in acquired aplastic anemia. CD8+CD57+ cell expansion had been shown by flow cytometry in patients chosen for sequencing. Genomic DNA acted as the template from which TCR beta VDJ combination and CDR3 sequence profiling were carried out. MiXCR, applied by TCRdb to the reads, yields one record per CDR3 protein. This table holds about 150,000 distinct CDR3 sequences, 40% to 65% found once. Sequencing was carried out using sorted CD4+, CD8+, or CD8+CD57+ T cells (not recorded which) from PBMCs. These receptors were obtained from a human donor with aplastic anemia.

The rearrangement joins TRBV7-2 to TRBJ2-7; possible D gene TRBD2, 6 bases. The CDR3 runs 14 residues. The V end lost 5 bases, the J end lost 4 bases, and 15 bases lay between the germline ends. CDR1 is SGHTA, CDR2 FQGNSA, per germline. This CDR3 is CASSPGTRGYEQYF. Here the CDR3 DNA reads TGTGCCAGCAGCCCGGGGACCCGGGGGTACGAGCAGTACTTC. Combining the CDR3 with reference TRBV7-2 and TRBJ2-7 gives the whole variable domain GAGVSQSPSNKVTEKGKDVELRCDPISGHTALYWYRQSLGQGLEFLIYFQGNSAPDKSGLPSDRFSAERTGGSVSTLTIQRTQQEDSAVYLCASSPGTRGYEQYFGPGTRLTVT.

As concerns this clonotype: The final CDR3 position lacks the conserved phenylalanine or tryptophan, pointing to a likely read error. The DNA is left out, because the CDR3 cannot be placed on it with certainty; the CDR3 is given as TCRdb lists it. This chain uses TRBV6-2 or TRBV6-3 with TRBJ2-7; TRBD2, the table's D call, was not compared with the DNA. Ends included, the CDR3 has 9 residues. CDR1 and CDR2 from the germline V gene are MNHEY and SVGEGT. CDR3 residues: CASSLGLAG.

In the case of this clonotype: A much bigger clone sits one base away, suggesting this may be a read error. The CDR3 spells CASRAFLREGTGENQYF. CDR3 in DNA: TGTGCCAGCAGAGCCTTCTTGAGGGAAGGTACGGGGGAGAACCAGTACTTC. The V call is TRBV6-1, the J call TRBJ2-5, with TRBD2 as a possible D gene (6 bases). Per germline, CDR1 MNHNS and CDR2 SASEGT. The CDR3 sequence is 17 residues long.

This clonotype was counted many times. The chain has TRBV12-3 or TRBV12-4 and TRBJ2-1, with 8 bases identical to TRBD2. The CDR3 is 13 residues long. V shed 5 bases and J 6 bases; nucleotides not matched to a gene: 3. Written as DNA, the CDR3 is TGTGCCAGCAGTCCAGGACTAGCCAATGAGCAGTTCTTC. Protein: CASSPGLANEQFF.

The V and J genes are TRBV24-1 and TRBJ2-2; TRBD1 matches 7 bases. The V and J ends lost 2 bases and 4 bases, in that order; junction bases with no gene match: 12. Germline V gene data show CDR1 as KGHDR and CDR2 as SFDVKD. The CDR3 is made up of 18 amino acids. This chain's CDR3 is CATSDSIRDRAATGELFF. CDR3 DNA: TGTGCCACCAGTGATTCAATCCGAGACAGGGCGGCCACCGGGGAGCTGTTTTTT.

V usage is TRBV2 and J usage is TRBJ2-7; 9 bases agree with TRBD2. The CDR3 spans 16 residues. The germline V gene has CDR1 SNHLY and CDR2 FYNNEI. The V and J ends lost 5 bases and 2 bases, in that order; junction bases with no gene match: 10. The CDR3 DNA follows: TGTGCCAGCAGTTATCGAGCGGGAGGAGTCCCCTACGAGCAGTACTTC. This gives the protein CASSYRAGGVPYEQYF.